This entry features one TCR beta chain sequence. The sample is drawn from a study of blood T cell repertoires in COVID-19. TCRdb keeps only in-frame clones here, not all; method: immunoSEQ multiplex PCR. This sample yields under 250,000 clones, of which 86% are seen a single time; 1.5% to 2% belongs to the top ten. The CDR3 is 18 residues long. Germline V gives CDR1 SGDLS, CDR2 YYNGEE. V was clipped by 0 bases and J by 3 bases, with 21 bases between them. The receptor was isolated from a woman in her fifties or sixties who had recovered from COVID-19. Material for sequencing was peripheral blood. This chain joins TRBV9 and TRBJ1-2, with D perhaps matching TRBD1 (6 bases). The CDR3 DNA reads TGTGCCAGCAGCGTAGTACCGACACAGGGATTTATTCACTATGGCTACACCTTC. This translates into CASSVVPTQGFIHYGYTF.